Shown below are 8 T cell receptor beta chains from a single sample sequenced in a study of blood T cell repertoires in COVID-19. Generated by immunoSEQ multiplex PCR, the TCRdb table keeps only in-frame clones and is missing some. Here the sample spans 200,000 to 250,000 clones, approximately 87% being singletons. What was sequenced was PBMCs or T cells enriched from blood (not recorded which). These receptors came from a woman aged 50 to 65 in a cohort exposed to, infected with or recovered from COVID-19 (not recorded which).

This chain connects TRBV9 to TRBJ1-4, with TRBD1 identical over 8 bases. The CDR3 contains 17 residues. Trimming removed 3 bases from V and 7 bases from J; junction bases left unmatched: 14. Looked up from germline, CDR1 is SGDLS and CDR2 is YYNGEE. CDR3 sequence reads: CASSGRGVGQAGEKLFF. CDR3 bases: TGTGCCAGCAGCGGAAGAGGGGTGGGACAGGCGGGTGAAAAACTGTTTTTT. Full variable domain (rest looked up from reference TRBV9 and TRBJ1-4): DSGVTQTPKHLITATGQRVTLRCSPRSGDLSVYWYQQSLDQGLQFLIQYYNGEERAKGNILERFSAQQFPDLHSELNLSSLELGDSALYFCASSGRGVGQAGEKLFFGSGTQLSVL.

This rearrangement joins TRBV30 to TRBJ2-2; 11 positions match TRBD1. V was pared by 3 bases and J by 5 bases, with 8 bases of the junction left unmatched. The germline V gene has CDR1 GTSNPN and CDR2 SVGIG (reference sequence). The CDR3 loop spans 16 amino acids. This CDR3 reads CAWSLTGTGGTGELFF. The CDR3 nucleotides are TGTGCCTGGAGCCTGACCGGGACAGGGGGTACCGGGGAGCTGTTTTTT.

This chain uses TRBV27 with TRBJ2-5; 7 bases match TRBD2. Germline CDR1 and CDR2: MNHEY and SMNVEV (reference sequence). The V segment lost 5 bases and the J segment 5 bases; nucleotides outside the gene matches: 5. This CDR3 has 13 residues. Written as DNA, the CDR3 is TGTGCCAGCAGTCGACTAGCTTGGGAGACCCAGTACTTC. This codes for CASSRLAWETQYF.

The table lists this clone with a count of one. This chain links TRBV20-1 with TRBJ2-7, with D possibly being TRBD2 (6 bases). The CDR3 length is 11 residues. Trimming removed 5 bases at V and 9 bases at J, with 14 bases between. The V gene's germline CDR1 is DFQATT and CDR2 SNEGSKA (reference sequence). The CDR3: CSAETSFGQYF. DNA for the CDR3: TGCAGTGCTGAGACTAGTTTCGGGCAGTACTTC.

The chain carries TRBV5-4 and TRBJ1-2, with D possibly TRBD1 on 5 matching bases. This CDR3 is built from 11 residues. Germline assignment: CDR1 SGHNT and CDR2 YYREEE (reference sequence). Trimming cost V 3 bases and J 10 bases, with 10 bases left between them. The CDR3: CASSSREDYTF. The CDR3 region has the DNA TGTGCCAGCAGCTCCAGGGAGGACTACACCTTC. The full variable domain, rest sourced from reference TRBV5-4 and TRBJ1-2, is ETGVTQSPTHLIKTRGQQVTLRCSSQSGHNTVSWYQQALGQGPQFIFQYYREEENGRGNFPPRFSGLQFPNYSSELNVNALELDDSALYLCASSSREDYTFGSGTRLTVV.

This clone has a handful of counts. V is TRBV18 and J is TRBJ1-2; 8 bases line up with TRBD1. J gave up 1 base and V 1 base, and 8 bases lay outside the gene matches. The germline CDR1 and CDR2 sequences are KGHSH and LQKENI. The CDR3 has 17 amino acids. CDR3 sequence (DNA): TGTGCCAGCTCACCACGGACAGGGACCCTGGTTAACTATGGCTACACCTTC. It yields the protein CASSPRTGTLVNYGYTF.

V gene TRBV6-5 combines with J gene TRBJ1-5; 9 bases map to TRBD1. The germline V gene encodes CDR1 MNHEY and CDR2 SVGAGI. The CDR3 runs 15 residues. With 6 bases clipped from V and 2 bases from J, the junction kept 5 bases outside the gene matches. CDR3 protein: CASRVDRGGNQPQHF. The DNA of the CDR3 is TGTGCCAGCAGGGTGGACAGGGGAGGCAATCAGCCCCAGCATTTT.

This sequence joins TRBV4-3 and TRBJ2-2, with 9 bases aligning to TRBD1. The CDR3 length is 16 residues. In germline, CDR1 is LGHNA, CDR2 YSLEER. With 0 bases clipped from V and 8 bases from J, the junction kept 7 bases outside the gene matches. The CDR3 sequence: CASSQDVTGGSGELFF. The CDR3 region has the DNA TGCGCCAGCAGCCAAGATGTGACAGGGGGGTCTGGGGAGCTGTTTTTT.